Below, one T cell receptor beta chain is given with its context. This record comes from a study of OX40 agonist ivuxolimab in advanced cancers. Study information: Given to patients was ivuxolimab, an agonistic anti-OX40 (CD134) antibody.

The CDR3 runs 16 residues. The germline CDR1 and CDR2 sequences are SSHAT and FNYEAQ (reference sequence). J gave up 2 bases and V 5 bases, and 4 bases lay outside the gene matches. Sequenced by immunoSEQ multiplex PCR; TCRdb stores in-frame clones only, minus some. Of over 45,000 clones in the sample, approximately 80% were seen once. The V call is TRBV7-7, the J call TRBJ1-3, with 12 bases aligning to TRBD1. Sequenced here: CD4+ or CD8+ T cells sorted from blood, sampled in a trial of the OX40 agonist ivuxolimab. The receptor was derived from an adult with an advanced solid tumor such as melanoma, head and neck, liver or kidney cancer. The CDR3 is CASSKGQGATGNTIYF. CDR3 coding DNA: TGTGCCAGCAGCAAGGGACAGGGGGCGACTGGAAACACCATATATTTT.